The 29 T cell receptor beta chains presented below share a single source sample, sequenced in a study of blood T cell repertoires in COVID-19. TCRdb's table, derived via immunoSEQ multiplex PCR, lists solely in-frame clones and lacks some. This sample yields 100,000 to 150,000 clones, of which over 80% are seen a single time; just under 30% belongs to the top ten. Sequenced material: peripheral blood. The receptors shown here come from a woman in her seventies with acute or convalescent COVID-19.

Note on this clone: The same CDR3 can be traced to other DNA sequences in this sample. The CDR3 coding sequence is TGTGCCAGCAGTTTCCTTGGGCTAGCTGGCGAGACCCAGTACTTC. Translated, it gives CASSFLGLAGETQYF. The chain links TRBV27 to TRBJ2-5, with a weak D call TRBD2 (5 bases). CDR3 length: 15 amino acids. Per the germline V gene, CDR1 is MNHEY and CDR2 is SMNVEV (reference sequence). V lost 3 bases to trimming and J lost 5 bases, with 16 bases between them.

The CDR3 bases are TGTGCCAGCAGTAAGGAACAGCCCTACTATGGCTACACCTTC. Amino acid sequence: CASSKEQPYYGYTF. The V and J genes are TRBV6-5 and TRBJ1-2; D gene uncertain. The CDR3 is made up of 14 amino acids. Germline loops: CDR1 MNHEY, CDR2 SVGAGI. V was trimmed by 5 bases and J by 3 bases, leaving 13 bases between them.

The V call is TRBV3-1 (or the pseudogene TRBV3-2), the J call TRBJ1-3; D ambiguous. The CDR3 covers 14 residues. Per germline, CDR1 LGHDT and CDR2 YNNKEL (reference sequence). V was cut by 1 base and J by 0 bases, with 4 bases left in between. The CDR3 DNA reads TGTGCCAGCAGCCAAGGTAGCTCTGGAAACACCATATATTTT. The encoded protein is CASSQGSSGNTIYF.

The chain is built from TRBV4-2 and TRBJ2-5; 14 nucleotides line up with TRBD2. Unmatched junction bases numbered 5, after V lost 4 bases and J lost 4 bases. Germline V gives CDR1 LGHNA, CDR2 YNFKEQ. The CDR3 consists of 16 residues. The CDR3 loop reads CASSLTGLAGVETQYF. In DNA form, the CDR3 reads TGTGCCAGCAGCCTAACGGGACTAGCGGGGGTAGAGACCCAGTACTTC.

The chain is built from TRBV5-1 and TRBJ1-3; D is unresolved. There are 15 residues in the CDR3. Germline CDR1 SGHRS, CDR2 YFSETQ. The ends were cut back, 0 bases at V and 3 bases at J, with 10 bases in the middle. This CDR3 is CASSLGSSSGNTIYF. In DNA, the CDR3 is TGCGCCAGCAGCTTGGGGTCGAGTAGTGGAAACACCATATATTTT.

The rearrangement links TRBV2 to TRBJ2-2; TRBD2 aligns across 10 bases. After removal of 7 bases from V and 3 bases from J, the junction contained 8 bases not matched to a gene. CDR3 size: 16 residues. The germline V gene has CDR1 SNHLY and CDR2 FYNNEI. The CDR3 reads CASNQRTSGYTGELFF. CDR3 sequence (DNA): TGTGCCAGCAACCAAAGGACTAGCGGCTACACCGGGGAGCTGTTTTTT.

This clone has a handful of counts. The chain combines TRBV5-1 with TRBJ2-7, with D possibly matching TRBD1 (5 bases). The germline V and J ends were trimmed by 1 base and 3 bases, with 14 bases remaining between them. This CDR3 is built from 15 residues. Germline V gene data show CDR1 as SGHRS and CDR2 as YFSETQ. The CDR3 spells CASSLWGRRYYEQYF. The CDR3 region has the DNA TGCGCCAGCAGCTTGTGGGGCAGACGCTACTACGAGCAGTACTTC.

J is TRBJ1-2 and V is TRBV5-6; 10 bases are shared with TRBD1. J gave up 4 bases and V 2 bases, and 5 bases lay outside the gene matches. Germline values: CDR1 SGHDT, CDR2 YYEEEE. The CDR3 runs to 15 residues. The CDR3 nucleotides read TGTGCCAGCAGCTTTGAAGACAGGGGGCCCTATGGCTACACCTTC. Translating gives CASSFEDRGPYGYTF.

The chain uses TRBV24-1 and TRBJ2-3; 11 bases fit TRBD1. The germline CDR1 and CDR2 sequences are KGHDR and SFDVKD. Trimming removed 4 bases from V and 4 bases from J; junction bases left unmatched: 3. This CDR3 contains 15 residues. CDR3 in amino acids: CATSDRTGGADTQYF. CDR3 nucleotide sequence: TGTGCCACCAGTGACAGGACAGGGGGCGCAGATACGCAGTATTTT.

V is TRBV5-1 and J is TRBJ2-1, with D possibly being TRBD1 (6 bases). Trimming pared 1 base from V and 0 bases from J, leaving 11 bases between. In germline, CDR1 is SGHRS, CDR2 YFSETQ. The CDR3 has 16 residues. CDR3 in amino acids: CASSLWGPSSYNEQFF. The CDR3 region has the DNA TGCGCCAGCAGCTTGTGGGGGCCCAGCTCCTACAATGAGCAGTTCTTC.

V gene TRBV6-6 combines with J gene TRBJ1-2, with TRBD1 as a possible D gene (5 bases). The germline V gene encodes CDR1 MNHNY and CDR2 SVGAGI (reference sequence). V was cut by 5 bases and J by 4 bases, with 11 bases left in between. The CDR3 totals 13 residues. The CDR3 bases are TGTGCCAGCAGTACGGGGACTATCTATGGCTACACCTTC. Translation gives CASSTGTIYGYTF.

V and J are TRBV19 and TRBJ2-3, with 8 positions matching TRBD2. The CDR3 is made up of 17 amino acids. CDR1 and CDR2 (germline): LNHDA, SQIVND (reference sequence). With 4 bases clipped from V and 2 bases from J, the junction kept 11 bases outside the gene matches. The CDR3 loop reads CASSKASGGGDTDTQYF. The DNA of the CDR3 is TGTGCCAGTAGTAAAGCAAGCGGGGGTGGCGACACAGATACGCAGTATTTT.

The V call is TRBV28, the J call TRBJ1-5; D may be TRBD1 (6 bases). Germline lookup yields CDR1 MDHEN and CDR2 SYDVKM. This CDR3 spans 15 amino acids. V gave up 2 bases and J gave up 0 bases, with 8 bases separating them. DNA of the CDR3: TGTGCCAGCAGTTTACCCAGGGGTAGCAATCAGCCCCAGCATTTT. Amino acid sequence: CASSLPRGSNQPQHF.

The V and J genes are TRBV24-1 and TRBJ1-2; TRBD1 is a possible D gene (6 bases). CDR1 is KGHDR and CDR2 is SFDVKD in the germline V gene. This CDR3 region has 13 residues. V gave up 5 bases and J gave up 6 bases, with 12 bases separating them. The CDR3 reads CATSALRDNGYTF. The CDR3 coding sequence is TGTGCCACCAGTGCGCTCAGGGACAATGGCTACACCTTC.

This rearrangement joins TRBV30 to TRBJ1-5; the D gene is possibly TRBD1 (6 bases). CDR3 length: 14 residues. Trimming took off 0 bases at V and 2 bases at J, with 8 bases between the two ends. Germline V gene lookup returns CDR1 GTSNPN and CDR2 SVGIG (reference sequence). Here the CDR3 reads CAWSVPGGNQPQHF. CDR3 sequence (DNA): TGTGCCTGGAGTGTACCAGGGGGCAATCAGCCCCAGCATTTT.

The count of this clone is one. This sequence joins TRBV4-1 and TRBJ2-3; D unresolved. The CDR3 extends over 11 amino acids. Trimming took off 0 bases at V and 15 bases at J, with 10 bases between the two ends. The germline gives CDR1 MGHRA, CDR2 YSYEKL. This CDR3 is CASSQEENRYF. DNA for the CDR3: TGCGCCAGCAGCCAAGAAGAGAACAGATATTTT.

In DNA form, the CDR3 reads TGTGCCAGCAGCTTAGGTCCAGGATTCATGAACACTGAAGCTTTCTTT. It specifies CASSLGPGFMNTEAFF. V and J are TRBV11-2 and TRBJ1-1; no firm D call. Trimming took off 1 base at V and 0 bases at J, with 12 bases between the two ends. This CDR3 contains 16 residues. The germline gives CDR1 SGHAT, CDR2 FQNNGV.

This clone has only a few counts. The J gene is TRBJ1-4, the V gene TRBV2, with TRBD1 identical over 10 bases. V was clipped by 4 bases and J by 5 bases; unmatched bases: 4. The CDR3 sequence is 15 residues long. Looked up from germline, CDR1 is SNHLY and CDR2 is FYNNEI. CDR3 DNA sequence: TGTGCCAGCAGTGGGGACAGGGGCCCAAATGAAAAACTGTTTTTT. Its protein product is CASSGDRGPNEKLFF.

The chain is built from TRBV11-3 and TRBJ2-7; D is unclear. Trimming shortened V by 4 bases and J by 6 bases, and 13 bases separated the two germline ends. From germline, CDR1 is SGHNT and CDR2 YENEEA. The CDR3 spans 13 residues. This CDR3 reads CASSYSPQTEQYF. Here the CDR3 DNA reads TGTGCCAGCAGCTACAGCCCCCAAACCGAGCAGTACTTC.

The table lists this clone with a count of one. The V and J genes are TRBV5-1 and TRBJ2-5; 7 bases fit TRBD1. Germline CDR1 and CDR2: SGHRS and YFSETQ. CDR3 length equals 16 residues. V shed 4 bases, J shed 0 bases, and the junction held 9 bases outside the gene matches. The CDR3, as DNA: TGCGCCAGCAGCCCTAGACAGGGCAACTACCAAGAGACCCAGTACTTC. The encoded protein is CASSPRQGNYQETQYF.

V and J are TRBV14 and TRBJ2-3; no definite D call. V was shortened by 6 bases and J by 6 bases, with 13 bases between the two germline ends. Germline assignment: CDR1 SGHDN and CDR2 FVKESK. The CDR3 has 13 residues. The CDR3 sequence: CASSLQFSDTQYF. CDR3 sequence (DNA): TGTGCCAGCAGTCTCCAGTTTTCTGATACGCAGTATTTT.

The rearrangement uses TRBV18 and TRBJ2-2; D is perhaps TRBD1 (5 bases). The CDR3 consists of 16 residues. Looked up from germline, CDR1 is KGHSH and CDR2 is LQKENI. V lost 3 bases and J 5 bases, leaving 16 bases between the germline ends. This CDR3 reads CASSPPGQESTGELFF. CDR3 bases: TGTGCCAGCTCACCTCCCGGACAAGAGAGTACCGGGGAGCTGTTTTTT.

The chain links TRBV24-1 to TRBJ2-3, with a weak D call TRBD1 (6 bases). The germline CDR1 and CDR2 sequences are KGHDR and SFDVKD. There are 14 residues in the CDR3. V gave up 5 bases and J gave up 1 base, with 9 bases separating them. CDR3 DNA sequence: TGTGCCACCAGTGGGACAGATCGCACAGATACGCAGTATTTT. This codes for CATSGTDRTDTQYF.

The rearrangement uses TRBV5-4 and TRBJ2-3; TRBD2 is a possible D gene (6 bases). The CDR3 is 16 amino acids. Per germline, CDR1 SGHNT and CDR2 YYREEE (reference sequence). Trimming pared 4 bases from V and 1 base from J, leaving 16 bases between. CDR3 residues: CASSPRSGVGTDTQYF. CDR3 bases: TGTGCCAGCAGCCCTCGGTCGGGGGTGGGCACAGATACGCAGTATTTT.

Written as DNA, the CDR3 is TGTGCCAGCAAAGGCGGGACAGGGGATGAAAAACTGTTTTTT. It encodes CASKGGTGDEKLFF. The V and J genes are TRBV2 and TRBJ1-4, with 10 bases matching TRBD1. The trim removed 7 bases at V and 6 bases at J, leaving 5 bases unmatched. Germline CDR1 and CDR2: SNHLY and FYNNEI. This CDR3 region has 14 residues.

The chain couples TRBV7-2 to TRBJ1-6; 9 bases fit TRBD1. There are 16 residues in the CDR3. The trim removed 5 bases at V and 6 bases at J, leaving 8 bases unmatched. Germline CDR1 reads SGHTA; CDR2 reads FQGNSA. CDR3 sequence reads: CASSPRTGASNSPLHF. In DNA, the CDR3 is TGTGCCAGCAGCCCTCGGACAGGGGCTTCTAATTCACCCCTCCACTTT.

The chain employs TRBV4-1 and TRBJ1-6; 7 bases agree with TRBD1. CDR3 length: 16 residues. From germline, CDR1 is MGHRA and CDR2 YSYEKL. V trimming: 0 bases; J trimming: 7 bases; junction bases outside the gene matches: 6. CDR3: CASSQDLRQGNSPLHF. For the CDR3, the DNA is TGCGCCAGCAGCCAAGATCTCAGACAGGGAAATTCACCCCTCCACTTT.

The V and J genes are TRBV6-5 and TRBJ1-4; 7 bases agree with TRBD1. The CDR3 is 14 residues long. With V trimmed by 6 bases and J by 4 bases, 5 bases remained unmatched. Germline CDR1 is MNHEY and CDR2 is SVGAGI. The CDR3 here is CASSGQAINEKLFF. The DNA of the CDR3 is TGTGCCAGCAGCGGACAGGCCATTAATGAAAAACTGTTTTTT.

The chain recombines TRBV11-3 with TRBJ2-1, with 7 bases lining up with TRBD2. The CDR3 spans 15 residues. V was pared by 5 bases and J by 10 bases, with 14 bases of the junction left unmatched. Germline CDR1 and CDR2: SGHNT and YENEEA. CDR3 loop: CASSPGGSPFLEQFF. The CDR3 nucleotides are TGTGCCAGCAGCCCCGGCGGGAGTCCCTTTTTAGAGCAGTTCTTC. The full variable domain, completed using reference TRBV11-3 and TRBJ2-1, is EAGVVQSPRYKIIEKKQPVAFWCNPISGHNTLYWYLQNLGQGPELLIRYENEEAVDDSQLPKDRFSAERLKGVDSTLKIQPAELGDSAVYLCASSPGGSPFLEQFFGPGTRLTVL.